This TCR beta chain was sequenced in a study of technical replicates of blood from a few donors. Trimming left V 8 bases short and J 2 bases short, with 28 bases between. The CDR3 sequence is 19 residues long. Per the germline V gene, CDR1 is SGHRS and CDR2 is YFSETQ. Profiling relied on immunoSEQ multiplex PCR, and the TCRdb table lists in-frame clones only, not all of them. The sample has 11,000 to 15,000 clones, 84% seen once. The chain has TRBV5-1 and TRBJ2-2; D is perhaps TRBD2 (6 bases). The specimen sequenced was PBMCs. The TCR was taken from a human donor in good health. The CDR3 bases are TGCGCCAGTCAACCCGCAGCAATTAGCGGTTCCCTTAACACCGGGGAGCTGTTTTTT. It encodes CASQPAAISGSLNTGELFF.